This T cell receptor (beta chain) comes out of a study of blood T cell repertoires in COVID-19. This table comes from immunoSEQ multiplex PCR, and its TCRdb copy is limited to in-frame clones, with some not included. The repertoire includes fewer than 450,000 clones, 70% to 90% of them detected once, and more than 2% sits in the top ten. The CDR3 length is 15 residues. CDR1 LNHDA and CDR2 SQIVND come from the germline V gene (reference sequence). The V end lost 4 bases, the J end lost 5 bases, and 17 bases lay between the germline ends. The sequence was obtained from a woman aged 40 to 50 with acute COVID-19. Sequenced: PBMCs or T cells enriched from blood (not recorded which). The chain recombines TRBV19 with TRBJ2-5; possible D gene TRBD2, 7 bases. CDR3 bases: TGTGCCAGTAGTAGCCTAGGGGGGGGCCGGGAGACCCAGTACTTC. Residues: CASSSLGGGRETQYF. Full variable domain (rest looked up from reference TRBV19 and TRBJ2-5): DGGITQSPKYLFRKEGQNVTLSCEQNLNHDAMYWYRQDPGQGLRLIYYSQIVNDFQKGDIAEGYSVSREKKESFPLTVTSAQKNPTAFYLCASSSLGGGRETQYFGPGTRLLVL.